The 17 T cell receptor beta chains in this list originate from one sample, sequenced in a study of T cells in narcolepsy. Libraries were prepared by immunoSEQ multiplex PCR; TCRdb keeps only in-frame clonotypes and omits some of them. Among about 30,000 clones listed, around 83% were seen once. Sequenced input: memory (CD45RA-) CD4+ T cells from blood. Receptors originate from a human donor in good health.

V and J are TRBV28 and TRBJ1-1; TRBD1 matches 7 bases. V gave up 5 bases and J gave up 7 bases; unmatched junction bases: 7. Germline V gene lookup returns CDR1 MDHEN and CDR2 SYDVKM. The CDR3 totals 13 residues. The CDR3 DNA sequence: TGTGCCAGCAGTCCCACAGGGGCAAATGAAGCTTTCTTT. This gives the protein CASSPTGANEAFF.

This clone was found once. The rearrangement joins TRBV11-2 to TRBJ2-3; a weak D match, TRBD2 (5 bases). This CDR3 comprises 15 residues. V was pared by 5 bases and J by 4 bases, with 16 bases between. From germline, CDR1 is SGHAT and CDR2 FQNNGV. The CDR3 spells CASSPTGVRADTQYF. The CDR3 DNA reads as TGTGCCAGCAGCCCGACTGGGGTGCGGGCAGATACGCAGTATTTT.

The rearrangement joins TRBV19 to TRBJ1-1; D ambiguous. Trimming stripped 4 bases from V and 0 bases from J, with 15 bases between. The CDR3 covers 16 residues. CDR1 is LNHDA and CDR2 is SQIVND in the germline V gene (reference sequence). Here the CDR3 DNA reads TGTGCCAGTAGTAGCCGAGGCGAAGGCATGAACACTGAAGCTTTCTTT. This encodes CASSSRGEGMNTEAFF.

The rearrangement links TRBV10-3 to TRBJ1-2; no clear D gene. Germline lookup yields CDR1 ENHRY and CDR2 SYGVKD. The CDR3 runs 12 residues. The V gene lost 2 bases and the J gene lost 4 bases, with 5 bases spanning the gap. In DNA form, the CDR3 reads TGTGCCATCAGTGAGGTGACCTATGGCTACACCTTC. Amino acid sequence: CAISEVTYGYTF.

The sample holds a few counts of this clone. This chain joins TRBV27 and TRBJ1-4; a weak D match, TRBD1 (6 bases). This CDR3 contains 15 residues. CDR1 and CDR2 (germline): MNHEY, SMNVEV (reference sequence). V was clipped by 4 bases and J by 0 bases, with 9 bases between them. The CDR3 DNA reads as TGTGCCAGCAGTTCACAGGGATCAACTAATGAAAAACTGTTTTTT. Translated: CASSSQGSTNEKLFF. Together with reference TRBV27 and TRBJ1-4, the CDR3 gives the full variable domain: EAQVTQNPRYLITVTGKKLTVTCSQNMNHEYMSWYRQDPGLGLRQIYYSMNVEVTDKGDVPEGYKVSRKEKRNFPLILESPSPNQTSLYFCASSSQGSTNEKLFFGSGTQLSVL.

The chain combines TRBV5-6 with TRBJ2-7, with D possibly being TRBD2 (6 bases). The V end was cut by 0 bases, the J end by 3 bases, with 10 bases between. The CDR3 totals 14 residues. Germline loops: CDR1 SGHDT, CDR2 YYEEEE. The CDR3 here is CASSLGRGVYEQYF. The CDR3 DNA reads TGTGCCAGCAGCTTGGGTCGCGGGGTCTACGAGCAGTACTTC.

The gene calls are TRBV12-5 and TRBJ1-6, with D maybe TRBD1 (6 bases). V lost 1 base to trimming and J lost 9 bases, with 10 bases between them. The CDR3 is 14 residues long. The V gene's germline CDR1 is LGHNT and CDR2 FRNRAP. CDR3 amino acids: CASGLGVQGSPLHF. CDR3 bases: TGTGCTAGTGGTTTGGGGGTACAGGGTTCACCCCTCCACTTT.

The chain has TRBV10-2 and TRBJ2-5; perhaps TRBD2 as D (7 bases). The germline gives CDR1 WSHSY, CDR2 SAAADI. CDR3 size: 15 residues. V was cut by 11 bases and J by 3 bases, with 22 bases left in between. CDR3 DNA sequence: TGCGCCGCGGCGGGGAGGGGGGCCTCAGAAGAGACCCAGTACTTC. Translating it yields CAAAGRGASEETQYF.

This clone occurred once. CDR3 coding DNA: TGTGCCAGCAGTCCTAGACTGAACTATGGCTACACCTTC. Protein product: CASSPRLNYGYTF. The chain carries TRBV25-1 and TRBJ1-2; D is undetermined. The CDR3 is 13 amino acids. CDR1 is MGHDK, CDR2 SYGVNS, per germline. The V end was cut by 5 bases, the J end by 2 bases, with 9 bases between.

CDR3 nucleotide sequence: TGTGCCAGTAGTAGGGGACAGGGGAATGGCTACACCTTC. Its protein is CASSRGQGNGYTF. The gene calls are TRBV19 and TRBJ1-2, with 10 bases identical to TRBD1. The CDR3 totals 13 residues. V gave up 4 bases and J gave up 6 bases; unmatched junction bases: 2. The germline gives CDR1 LNHDA, CDR2 SQIVND (reference sequence).

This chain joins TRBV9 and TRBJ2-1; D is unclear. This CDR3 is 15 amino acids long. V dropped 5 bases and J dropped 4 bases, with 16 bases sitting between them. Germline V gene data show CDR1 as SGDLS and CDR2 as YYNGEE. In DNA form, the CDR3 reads TGTGCCAGCAGTCTTACTTCTGGGCTTTACAATGAGCAGTTCTTC. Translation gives CASSLTSGLYNEQFF.

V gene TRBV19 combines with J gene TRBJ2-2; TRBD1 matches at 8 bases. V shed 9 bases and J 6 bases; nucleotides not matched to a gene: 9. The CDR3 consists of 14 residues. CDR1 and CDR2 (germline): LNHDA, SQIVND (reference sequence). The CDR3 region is CASQKDRAAGELFF. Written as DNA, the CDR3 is TGTGCCAGCCAAAAGGACAGGGCGGCCGGGGAGCTGTTTTTT.

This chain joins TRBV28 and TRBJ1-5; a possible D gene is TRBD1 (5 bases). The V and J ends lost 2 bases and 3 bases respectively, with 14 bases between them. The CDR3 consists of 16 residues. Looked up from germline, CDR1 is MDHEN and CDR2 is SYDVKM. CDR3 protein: CASSLASGGNNQPQHF. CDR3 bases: TGTGCCAGCAGTTTAGCTTCGGGGGGAAACAATCAGCCCCAGCATTTT.

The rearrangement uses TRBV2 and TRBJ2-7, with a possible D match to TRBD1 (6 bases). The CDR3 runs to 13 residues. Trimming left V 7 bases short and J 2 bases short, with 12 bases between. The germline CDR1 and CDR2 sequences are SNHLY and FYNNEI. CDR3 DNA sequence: TGTGCCAGCACACTAACAGGGCCCTACGAGCAGTACTTC. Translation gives CASTLTGPYEQYF. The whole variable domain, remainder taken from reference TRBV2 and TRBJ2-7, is EPEVTQTPSHQVTQMGQEVILRCVPISNHLYFYWYRQILGQKVEFLVSFYNNEISEKSEIFDDQFSVERPDGSNFTLKIRSTKLEDSAMYFCASTLTGPYEQYFGPGTRLTVT.

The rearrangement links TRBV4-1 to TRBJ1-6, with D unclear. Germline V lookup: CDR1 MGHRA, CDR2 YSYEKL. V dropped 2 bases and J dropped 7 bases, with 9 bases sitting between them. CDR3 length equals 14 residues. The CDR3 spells CASSQSDGNSPLHF. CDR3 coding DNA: TGCGCCAGCAGCCAATCCGACGGGAATTCACCCCTCCACTTT.

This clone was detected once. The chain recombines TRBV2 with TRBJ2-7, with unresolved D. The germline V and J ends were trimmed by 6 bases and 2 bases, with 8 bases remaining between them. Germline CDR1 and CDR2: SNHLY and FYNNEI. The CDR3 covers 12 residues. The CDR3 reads CASRNGAYEQYF. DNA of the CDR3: TGTGCCAGCAGAAACGGAGCCTACGAGCAGTACTTC.

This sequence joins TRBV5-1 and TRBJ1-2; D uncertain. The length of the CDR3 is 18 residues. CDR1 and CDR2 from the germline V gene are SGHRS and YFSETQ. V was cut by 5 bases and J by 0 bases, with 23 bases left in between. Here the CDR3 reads CASRKFKRELVTNYGYTF. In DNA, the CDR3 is TGCGCCAGCAGAAAATTTAAGAGGGAATTAGTAACTAACTATGGCTACACCTTC.